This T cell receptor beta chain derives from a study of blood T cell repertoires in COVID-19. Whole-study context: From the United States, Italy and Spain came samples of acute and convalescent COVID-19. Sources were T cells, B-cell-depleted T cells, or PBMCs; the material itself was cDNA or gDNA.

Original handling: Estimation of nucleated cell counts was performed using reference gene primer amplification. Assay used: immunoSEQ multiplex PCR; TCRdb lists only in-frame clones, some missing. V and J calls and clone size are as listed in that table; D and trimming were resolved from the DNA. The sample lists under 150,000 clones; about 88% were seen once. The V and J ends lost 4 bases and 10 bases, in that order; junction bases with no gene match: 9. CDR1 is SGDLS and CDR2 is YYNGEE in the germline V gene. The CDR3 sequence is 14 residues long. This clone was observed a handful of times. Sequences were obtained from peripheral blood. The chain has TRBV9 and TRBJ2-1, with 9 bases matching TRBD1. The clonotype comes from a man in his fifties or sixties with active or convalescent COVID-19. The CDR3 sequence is CASSSRDRVREQFF. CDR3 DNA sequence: TGTGCCAGCAGCAGCCGGGACAGGGTTCGAGAGCAGTTCTTC.